This T cell receptor (beta chain) stems from a study of T cells after posttransplantation cyclophosphamide. General study points: TRB clonality was highly associated with recipient CMV seropositivity and reactivation. Later blood repertoires were often dominated by clones from the donor CD8+ memory compartment.

There are 16 residues in the CDR3. The germline V gene has CDR1 MDHEN and CDR2 SYDVKM. Trimming took 6 bases from V and 3 from J, leaving 19 bases between them. Remarks on this clone: Its antigen is currently unknown.

Some clones are missing from TCRdb's copy, which holds only in-frame ones; the method was immunoSEQ multiplex PCR. Among under 20,000 clones listed, approximately 82% were seen once. Sequenced material: memory CD4+ T cells sorted from blood. The source is a man aged 30 to 45 in good health and a related stem cell transplant donor. V gene TRBV28 combines with J gene TRBJ2-3, with a tentative D call TRBD1 (6 bases). CDR3 sequence (DNA): TGTGCCAGCAGGGGATCAGGTGGGGGCGCGACAGATACGCAGTATTTT. It is translated as CASRGSGGGATDTQYF.